This T cell receptor (beta chain) emerged from a study of identical twins listed by TCRdb under 2016. Study-level background: The study deep-sequenced TCR alpha and beta repertoires from monozygotic twins, unrelated adults of various ages and cord blood to test whether fetal clonotypes persist. To rule out contamination, replicate twin experiments were performed at different times with different library preparation protocols.

All donors were healthy Caucasians. Three pairs of female monozygotic twins, all aged about 18 to 30 years, were included in the twin cohort. Peripheral blood mononuclear cells were used as the source from which RNA for TCR libraries was isolated. Remarks on this clonotype: It lacks a known antigen. Base qualities are not at hand, and no much larger clone is one base apart.

Trimming takes 5 bases from V and 7 bases from J, and the germline ends sit 24 bases apart. The CDR3 measures 16 amino acids from cysteine to phenylalanine. The CDR3 DNA has 48 bases and is translated from base 1. According to the germline V gene, CDR1 reads SGHTA and CDR2 reads FQGNSA. Beyond this particular receptor, the publication reports: Recombination models systematically underestimated out-of-frame TCR alpha sharing in monozygotic twins but agreed with sharing between unrelated individuals. A weaker excess of twin sharing was found in beta out-of-frame sequences because the signal-to-noise ratio was lowered by fewer shared sequences. Because the same donors could not be followed over many years, conclusions were based on cross-sectional statistical analysis. Invariant T cells such as MAIT and iNKT could partly confound zero-insertion analyses, though diverse VJ usage argued against this for most clonotypes. Abundant cord blood beta clonotypes carried fewer insertions; young adult naive repertoires showed a weaker similar trend, while memory repertoires showed none. Compared with coincidental sharing between unrelated individuals, out-of-frame TCR alpha sequences shared between twins had an excess of sequences with low generation probability.

Receptor amplification or capture employed 5' RACE. These reads were obtained on an Illumina HiSeq 2000. Template switching introduced a universal primer binding site; the final cDNA contained a unique molecular identifier, enabling accurate counting of TCR cDNA molecules. Specific primers in the conserved constant-segment region were used to synthesize first-strand cDNA for TCR alpha and beta chains. To control for contamination, every cDNA library was double barcoded, receiving both a SMART-Mk sample barcode and Illumina barcodes. TruSeq adapter sequences along with Illumina sample barcodes were introduced in two successive PCR steps. Sequencing of the TCR alpha and beta cDNA libraries was done on the Illumina HiSeq platform using custom primers. In the paper's pipeline: MiGEC was used to process raw reads and extract unique molecular identifiers, and MiXCR was used to find CDR3 positions. For each individual, recombination models were inferred using an EM algorithm with the repgenHMM and IGoR tools. The tcR package in R was used for shared clonotype analysis, with sharing normalized by the product of cloneset sizes. To study raw recombination without the effects of thymic and clonal selection, out-of-frame nonproductive sequences were analyzed. TCRdb trimmed public reads at Q25 via fastp, called clones via MiXCR and kept in-frame beta chains. Each record represents a unique CDR3 protein, reported with the most common genes and DNA among its rows. The authors' filters were not applied to this entry. The sample includes under 900,000 distinct CDR3 sequences, with around a sixth observed a single time. Of the sample, less than 15% is held by the ten largest clones.

This same sample was also part of a study on T cells expressing NK-cell markers. Per the second study: In sorted CD3+CD56+NKG2C+, CD3+CD56+NKG2C- and CD3+CD56-NKG2C+ T-cell subsets from 7 or 8 donors, TCR beta-chain repertoires were profiled. Seven of the eight sequenced donors were HCMV-seropositive and one was HCMV-seronegative. In several experiments an anti-gammadeltaTCR antibody was added to restrict sorting to alphabetaTCR-expressing T cells. In several donors, the dominant CD3+CD56+NKG2C+ clonotypes were among the top 10 CD8+ clonotypes and accounted for about 1.0-7.0% of CD8+ T cells. Those dominant clonotypes were again the most abundant among CD3+CD56-NKG2C+ cells in several donors, at about 25-60.1%. Whether the expanded NKG2C-expressing T cell clones were specific for HCMV antigens remained unclear. Randomly selected healthy volunteers, three men and five women, were used as the eight sequenced donors. HCMV serostatus was determined by detecting HCMV-specific IgG in serum with a commercial ELISA kit. For five to seven donors, bulk peripheral blood T-cell repertoires were also sequenced from unsorted PBMC. Reads were demultiplexed and grouped by UMI with MIGEC, and clonotypes were assembled and quantified with MiTCR. To exclude erroneous sequences, only TCR cDNA sequences supported by at least two reads were retained. The tcR package was used for downstream repertoire analysis, and clonotypes were matched between fractions using CDR3 nucleotide sequence together with V segment. VDJmatch was used to annotate antigen specificity against VDJdb, with one amino acid substitution allowed in CDR3.

The V gene is TRBV7-2 and the J gene is TRBJ2-7; TRBD1 might be the D gene, on 6 matching bases. What was sequenced was PBMCs. The TCR comes from a woman between 18 and 30 years old in good health. The CDR3 region reads CASSPVGRGGRWEQYF. The DNA reads TGTGCCAGCAGCCCGGTAGGCAGGGGCGGTAGATGGGAGCAGTACTTC.